What follows is one T cell receptor (beta chain) and its context. Its antigen remains unknown. Trimming at V came to 6 bases and at J to 3 bases, leaving 4 bases not matched to a gene. The CDR3 consists of 13 residues. Germline-derived CDR1 and CDR2 are SGHTA and FQGNSA. These data originate in a study of cytomegalovirus exposure and HLA in healthy donors. Findings of the study overall: Both high specificity and high sensitivity reportedly marked the classifier's diagnosis of cytomegalovirus status.

Assay used: immunoSEQ multiplex PCR; TCRdb lists only in-frame clones, some missing. This sample has about 130,000 clones, with roughly 95% found just once. J is TRBJ1-1 and V is TRBV7-2; 7 nucleotides line up with TRBD1. This sequence was found in a man aged 18 to 30 in good health and CMV-seronegative. The specimen sequenced was PBMCs. DNA for the CDR3: TGTGCCAGCAGGACCACAGGGGACACTGAAGCTTTCTTT. Translating it yields CASRTTGDTEAFF.